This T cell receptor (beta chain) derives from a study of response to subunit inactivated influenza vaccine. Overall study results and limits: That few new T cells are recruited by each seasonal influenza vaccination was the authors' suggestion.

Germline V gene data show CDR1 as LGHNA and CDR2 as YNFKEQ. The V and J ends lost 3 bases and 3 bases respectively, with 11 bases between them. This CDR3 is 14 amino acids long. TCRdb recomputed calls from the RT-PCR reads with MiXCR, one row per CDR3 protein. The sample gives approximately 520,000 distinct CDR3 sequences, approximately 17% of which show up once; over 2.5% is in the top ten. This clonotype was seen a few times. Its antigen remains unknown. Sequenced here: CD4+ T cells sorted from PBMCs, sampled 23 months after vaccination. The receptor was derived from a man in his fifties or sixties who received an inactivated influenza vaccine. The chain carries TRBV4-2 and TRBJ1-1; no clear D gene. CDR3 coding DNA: TGTGCCAGCAGCCAGGCCCCTATGGACACTGAAGCTTTCTTT. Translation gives CASSQAPMDTEAFF.